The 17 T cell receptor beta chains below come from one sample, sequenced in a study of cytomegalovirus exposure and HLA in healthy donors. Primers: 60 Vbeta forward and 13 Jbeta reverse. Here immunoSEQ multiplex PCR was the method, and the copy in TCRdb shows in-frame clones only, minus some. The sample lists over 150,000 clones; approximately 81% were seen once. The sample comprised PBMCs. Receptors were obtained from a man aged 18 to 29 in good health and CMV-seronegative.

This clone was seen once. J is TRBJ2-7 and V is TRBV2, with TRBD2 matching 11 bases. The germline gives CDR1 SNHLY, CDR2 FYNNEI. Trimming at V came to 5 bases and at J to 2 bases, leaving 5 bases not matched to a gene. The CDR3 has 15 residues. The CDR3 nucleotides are TGTGCCAGCAGTACTAGCGGGAGTAACCCCTACGAGCAGTACTTC. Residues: CASSTSGSNPYEQYF.

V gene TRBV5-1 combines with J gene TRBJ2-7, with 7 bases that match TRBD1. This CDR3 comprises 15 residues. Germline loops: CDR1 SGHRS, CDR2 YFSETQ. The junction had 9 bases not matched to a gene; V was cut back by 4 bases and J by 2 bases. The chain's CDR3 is CASSPLQGPPYEQYF. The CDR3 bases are TGCGCCAGCAGCCCCCTACAGGGGCCCCCCTACGAGCAGTACTTC. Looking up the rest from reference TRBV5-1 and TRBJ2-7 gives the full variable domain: KAGVTQTPRYLIKTRGQQVTLSCSPISGHRSVSWYQQTPGQGLQFLFEYFSETQRNKGNFPGRFSGRQFSNSRSEMNVSTLELGDSALYLCASSPLQGPPYEQYFGPGTRLTVT.

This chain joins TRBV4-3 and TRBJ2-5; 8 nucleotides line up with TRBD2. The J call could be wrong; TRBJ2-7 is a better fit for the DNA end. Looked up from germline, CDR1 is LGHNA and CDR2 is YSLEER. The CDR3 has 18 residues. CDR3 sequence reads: CASSQDPLLRGRPGEQYF. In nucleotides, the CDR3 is TGCGCCAGCAGCCAAGATCCCCTCCTCCGCGGGAGGCCCGGCGAGCAGTACTTC.

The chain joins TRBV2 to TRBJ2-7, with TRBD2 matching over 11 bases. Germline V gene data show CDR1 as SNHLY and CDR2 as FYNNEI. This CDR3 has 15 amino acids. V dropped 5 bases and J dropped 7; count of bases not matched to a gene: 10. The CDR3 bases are TGTGCCAGCAGTAAGACTAGCGGGACCCTTAGAGAGCAGTACTTC. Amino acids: CASSKTSGTLREQYF.

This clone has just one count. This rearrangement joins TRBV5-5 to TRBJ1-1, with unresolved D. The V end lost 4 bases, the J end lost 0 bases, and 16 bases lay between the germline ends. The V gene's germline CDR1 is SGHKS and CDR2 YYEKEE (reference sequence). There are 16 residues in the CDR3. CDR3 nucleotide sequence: TGTGCCAGCAGCCCGGGAGTGGGCCCTGTGAACACTGAAGCTTTCTTT. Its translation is CASSPGVGPVNTEAFF.

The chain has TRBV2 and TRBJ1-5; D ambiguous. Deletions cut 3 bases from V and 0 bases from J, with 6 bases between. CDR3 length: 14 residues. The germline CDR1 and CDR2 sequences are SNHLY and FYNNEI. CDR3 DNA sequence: TGTGCCAGCAGTGAGAGGGTTAGCAATCAGCCCCAGCATTTT. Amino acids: CASSERVSNQPQHF.

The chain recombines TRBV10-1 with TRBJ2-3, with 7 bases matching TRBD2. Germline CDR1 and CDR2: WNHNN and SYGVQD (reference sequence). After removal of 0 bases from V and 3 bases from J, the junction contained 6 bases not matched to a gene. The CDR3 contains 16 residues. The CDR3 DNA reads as TGCGCCAGCAGTGAGTCCTCGGGCGGGGGAACAGATACGCAGTATTTT. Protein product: CASSESSGGGTDTQYF.

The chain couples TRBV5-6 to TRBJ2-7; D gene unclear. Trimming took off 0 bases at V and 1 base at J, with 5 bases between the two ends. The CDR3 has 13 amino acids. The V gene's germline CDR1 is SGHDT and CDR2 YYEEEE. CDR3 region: CASSLGYSYEQYF. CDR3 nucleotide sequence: TGTGCCAGCAGCTTGGGCTATTCCTACGAGCAGTACTTC. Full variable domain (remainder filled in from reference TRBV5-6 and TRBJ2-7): DAGVTQSPTHLIKTRGQQVTLRCSPKSGHDTVSWYQQALGQGPQFIFQYYEEEERQRGNFPDRFSGHQFPNYSSELNVNALLLGDSALYLCASSLGYSYEQYFGPGTRLTVT.

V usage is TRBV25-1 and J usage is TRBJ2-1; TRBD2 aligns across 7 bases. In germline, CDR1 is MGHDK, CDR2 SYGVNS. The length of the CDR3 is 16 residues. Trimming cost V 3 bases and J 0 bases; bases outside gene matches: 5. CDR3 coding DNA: TGTGCCAGCAGTGATACAAGCGGGATCTCCTACAATGAGCAGTTCTTC. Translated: CASSDTSGISYNEQFF. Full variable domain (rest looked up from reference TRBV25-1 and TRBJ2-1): EADIYQTPRYLVIGTGKKITLECSQTMGHDKMYWYQQDPGMELHLIHYSYGVNSTEKGDLSSESTVSRIRTEHFPLTLESARPSHTSQYLCASSDTSGISYNEQFFGPGTRLTVL.

The CDR3, as DNA: TGTGCCAGCTCACCCTTCTCAGGGGCCCTCTACACCTTC. The encoded protein is CASSPFSGALYTF. The chain links TRBV18 to TRBJ1-2; D is perhaps TRBD1 (6 bases). The CDR3 is 13 residues long. Germline CDR1 is KGHSH and CDR2 is LQKENI. V was shortened by 3 bases and J by 10 bases, with 15 bases between the two germline ends. The entire variable domain, with the rest obtained from reference TRBV18 and TRBJ1-2, is as follows: NAGVMQNPRHLVRRRGQEARLRCSPMKGHSHVYWYRQLPEEGLKFMVYLQKENIIDESGMPKERFSAEFPKEGPSILRIQQVVRGDSAAYFCASSPFSGALYTFGSGTRLTVV.

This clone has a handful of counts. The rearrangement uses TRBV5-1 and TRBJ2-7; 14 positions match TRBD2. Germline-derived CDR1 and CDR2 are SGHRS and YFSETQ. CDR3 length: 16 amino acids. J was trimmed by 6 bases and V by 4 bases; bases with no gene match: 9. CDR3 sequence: CASSTGQGLAGAEQYF. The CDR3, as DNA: TGCGCCAGCAGCACCGGACAGGGACTAGCGGGAGCCGAGCAGTACTTC.

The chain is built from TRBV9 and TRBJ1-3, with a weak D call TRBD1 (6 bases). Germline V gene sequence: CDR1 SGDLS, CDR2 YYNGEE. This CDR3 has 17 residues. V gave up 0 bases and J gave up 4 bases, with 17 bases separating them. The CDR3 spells CASSVVGSRDIGNTIYF. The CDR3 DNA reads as TGTGCCAGCAGCGTAGTCGGAAGCCGGGACATAGGAAACACCATATATTTT.

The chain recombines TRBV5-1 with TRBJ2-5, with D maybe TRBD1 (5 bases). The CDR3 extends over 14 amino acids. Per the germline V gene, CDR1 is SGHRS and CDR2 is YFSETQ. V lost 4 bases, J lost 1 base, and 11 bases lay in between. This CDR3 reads CASSQGASQETQYF. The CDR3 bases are TGCGCCAGCAGCCAAGGGGCCTCCCAAGAGACCCAGTACTTC.

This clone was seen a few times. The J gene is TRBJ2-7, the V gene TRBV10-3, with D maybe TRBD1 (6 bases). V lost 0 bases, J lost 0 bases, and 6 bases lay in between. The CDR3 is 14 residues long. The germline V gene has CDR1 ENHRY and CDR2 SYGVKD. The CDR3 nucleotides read TGTGCCATCAGTGAGTCGGACAGCTCCTACGAGCAGTACTTC. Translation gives CAISESDSSYEQYF.

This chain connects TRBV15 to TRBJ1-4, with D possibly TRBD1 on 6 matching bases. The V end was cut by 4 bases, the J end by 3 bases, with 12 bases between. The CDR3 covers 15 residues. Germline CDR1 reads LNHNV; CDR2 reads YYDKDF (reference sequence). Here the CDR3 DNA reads TGTGCCACCAGCACTTACAGGGCCCCTAATGAAAAACTGTTTTTT. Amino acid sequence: CATSTYRAPNEKLFF.

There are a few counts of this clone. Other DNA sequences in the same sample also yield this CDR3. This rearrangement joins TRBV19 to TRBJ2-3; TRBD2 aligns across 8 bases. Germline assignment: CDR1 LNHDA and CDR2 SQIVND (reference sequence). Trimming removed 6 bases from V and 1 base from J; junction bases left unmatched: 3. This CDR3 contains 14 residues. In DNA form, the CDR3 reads TGTGCCAGTAGAGGACTAGCAGGCACAGATACGCAGTATTTT. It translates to CASRGLAGTDTQYF.

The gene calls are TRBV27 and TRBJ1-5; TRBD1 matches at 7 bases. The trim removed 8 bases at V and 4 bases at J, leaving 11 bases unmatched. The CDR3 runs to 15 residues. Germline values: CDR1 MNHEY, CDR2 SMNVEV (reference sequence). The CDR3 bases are TGTGCCAGCGGGGAAACAGGGGTGGGGAATCAGCCCCAGCATTTT. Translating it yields CASGETGVGNQPQHF.